The sequence of this T cell receptor beta chain was determined in a study of regulatory T cells in long-lasting Graves disease. Indicated time point: newly diagnosed GD, antithyroid drugs for less than 3 months. Extracted RNA from PBMCs served as the source of the TCR library. Trimming left V 0 bases short and J 8 bases short, with 11 bases between. Germline V lookup: CDR1 SGHRS, CDR2 YFSETQ. The CDR3 spans 14 residues. CDR3-region Arm-PCR and iRepertoire HTBI primers produced the TCR beta libraries. Each CDR3 protein gets one entry after TCRdb re-called the multiplex PCR reads with MiXCR. This sample has 350,000 to 550,000 distinct CDR3 sequences, with less than 15% found just once. In its sample, this clonotype was seen a few times. The sample also formed part of further work on T cells in Graves' hyperthyroidism and ophthalmopathy. That work states: The blood repertoire included most of the expanded thyroid clonotypes above 0.001.

The receptor was derived from a woman aged 50 to 60 with Graves disease. The V gene is TRBV5-1, the J gene TRBJ2-2; tentatively, D is TRBD1 or TRBD2 (6 bases each). Sample: peripheral blood mononuclear cells (PBMCs), taken at new diagnosis, from a patient treated with antithyroid drugs. The CDR3 protein is CASSLESGAGELFF. In nucleotides, the CDR3 is TGCGCCAGCAGCTTGGAGTCGGGGGCTGGGGAGCTGTTTTTT.